The subject of this entry is one T cell receptor (beta chain). Its target antigen remains unknown. Qualities for individual bases were not recorded, and no much larger clone is one base off. This sample is part of a study of blood T cell repertoires in COVID-19 (dated by TCRdb to about 2020). At the level of the whole study: Collaborator samples came from the United States, Italy and Spain and covered acute and convalescent phases of COVID-19. Sample metadata almost always included a de-identified subject ID, COVID-19 status, age in years and sex. Deeply sampled blood TCRbeta repertoires from subjects exposed to, actively infected with, or recovered from COVID-19 were included in the dataset. Samples were obtained from the ongoing ImmuneRACE study (first 160 participants) and from 1,254 subjects provided by 6 global collaborators. Where available, HLA class I and class II types were taken from metadata supplied by the sample provider and were not determined by assay-based typing. The material from the prospective study consisted of cDNA or gDNA derived from T cells, B-cell-depleted T cells, or PBMCs. The repertoires were made available in a free public database intended to serve as a resource for research on the immune response to SARS-CoV-2. Overall results and qualifications from the work: Clinical and demographic metadata were provided uncurated, with the amount varying by source and participant.

TCRbeta CDR3 regions were amplified from genomic DNA by means of the immunoSEQ Assay, a bias-controlled multiplex PCR. The paper's data handling went like this. The number of nucleated cells in each sample was estimated by amplification of reference gene primers within the assay. To quantify the absolute abundance of each unique TCRbeta CDR3 rearrangement, sequence reads were collapsed and filtered. For each sample, productive Simpson clonality was calculated by taking the square root of Simpson's diversity index across productive rearrangements. The source is immuneACCESS, and TCRdb retained only in-frame sequences with V and J called. Part of the clones is not carried over; for the studies checked, unresolved V genes explain less than half of this, and the remainder is unexplained. From that table come the V and J calls and clone size; the DNA was used to work out D and trimming. This sample has roughly 130,000 clones in its table, and 90% of those were observed once. The ten largest clones add up to more than 3% of the sample.

For this chain, trimming is 6 bases at the V end and 7 bases at the J end, and the number of junction bases without a gene match is 7. The CDR3 sequence holds 15 residues, the cysteine and phenylalanine included. Only the CDR3 DNA stays, 45 bases, in frame from base 1. As encoded in the germline V gene (reference sequence), CDR1 is MNHNY while CDR2 is SVGAGI. Whole blood was collected in K2EDTA tubes by collaborating institutions according to the institutions' own protocols. For TCRbeta analysis, collaborators shipped samples in one of three forms: frozen whole blood, isolated PBMCs, or DNA extracted from either of those sample types.

The source material was peripheral blood. This receptor was identified in a man aged 45-65 years with active COVID-19. The chain uses TRBV6-6 and TRBJ2-1; 12 of the junction bases match TRBD2. The DNA sequence is as follows: TGTGCCAGCAGGCCGACTAGCGGGAGTACAAATGAGCAGTTCTTC. The translation is CASRPTSGSTNEQFF.